A selection of T cell receptor beta chains follows, all from one sample in a study of blood T cell repertoires in COVID-19. Sequenced by immunoSEQ multiplex PCR; TCRdb stores in-frame clones only, minus some. The table shows 210,000 or so clones, with 84% occurring only once. Source material: peripheral blood. The receptor set was obtained from a woman aged 50 to 65 with active or convalescent COVID-19. Each CDR3 is given with its conserved first and last residue. The D gene is left open where the match is weak. Some rows have no size entry. The others give once, few or many, or a class for an expanded clone.

d_gene: .; v_gene: TRBV6-6; abundance: .; j_gene: TRBJ1-4; CDR3nt: TGTGCCAGCACTTTGGAGGCAACTAATGAAAAACTGTTTTTT; CDR3aa: CASTLEATNEKLFF
d_gene: .; v_gene: TRBV6-1; abundance: .; j_gene: TRBJ1-6; CDR3nt: TGTGCCAGCAGTGAACTCGCCCTTGGACAAGGGTTAAATTCACCCCTCCACTTT; CDR3aa: CASSELALGQGLNSPLHF
d_gene: .; v_gene: TRBV11-2; abundance: .; j_gene: TRBJ1-1; CDR3nt: TGTGCCAGCAGCACGCAGGGGAGCTACACTGAAGCTTTCTTT; CDR3aa: CASSTQGSYTEAFF
d_gene: .; v_gene: TRBV29-1; abundance: once; j_gene: TRBJ1-2; CDR3nt: TGCAGCGTTGGACCCACAGGGAACTATGGCTACACCTTC; CDR3aa: CSVGPTGNYGYTF
d_gene: .; v_gene: TRBV7-4; abundance: .; j_gene: TRBJ1-5; CDR3nt: TGTGCCAGCAGCTTTGTAGGGGCTGGCCCCCAGCATTTT; CDR3aa: CASSFVGAGPQHF
d_gene: .; v_gene: TRBV29-1; abundance: .; j_gene: TRBJ1-2; CDR3nt: TGCAGCGTTGCCTCACAGGGCTATGGCTACACCTTC; CDR3aa: CSVASQGYGYTF
d_gene: .; v_gene: TRBV6-5; abundance: once; j_gene: TRBJ1-4; CDR3nt: TGTGCCAGCAGTTACTTTGGAGGGAAAGGCGGTGAAAAACTGTTTTTT; CDR3aa: CASSYFGGKGGEKLFF
d_gene: .; v_gene: TRBV27; abundance: .; j_gene: TRBJ1-1; CDR3nt: TGTGCCAGCAGTTTTAGGGTTGGGGCGAGTGAAGCTTTCTTT; CDR3aa: CASSFRVGASEAFF
d_gene: TRBD1; v_gene: TRBV18; abundance: .; j_gene: TRBJ1-1; CDR3nt: TGTGCCAGCTCACCGATTTCCGGGACAGGGTTGGTGAACACTGAAGCTTTCTTT; CDR3aa: CASSPISGTGLVNTEAFF
d_gene: .; v_gene: TRBV12-3/TRBV12-4; abundance: many; j_gene: TRBJ2-7; CDR3nt: TGTGCCAGCAGTTCACAGCCCTACGAGCAGTACTTC; CDR3aa: CASSSQPYEQYF
d_gene: .; v_gene: TRBV15; abundance: few; j_gene: TRBJ1-5; CDR3nt: TGTGCCACCAGCACGGGGGGAGGTCAGCCCCAGCATTTT; CDR3aa: CATSTGGGQPQHF
d_gene: .; v_gene: TRBV2; abundance: .; j_gene: TRBJ1-5; CDR3nt: TGTGCCAGCAGTGGAATTACTATCGGGAGAAATCAGCCCCAGCATTTT; CDR3aa: CASSGITIGRNQPQHF
d_gene: TRBD2; v_gene: TRBV19; abundance: .; j_gene: TRBJ2-5; CDR3nt: TGTGCCAGTAGTATAGGAGGAGGACTAGCCTCAGAGACCCAGTACTTC; CDR3aa: CASSIGGGLASETQYF
d_gene: .; v_gene: TRBV20-1; abundance: .; j_gene: TRBJ1-2; CDR3nt: TGCAGTGCTGGAAAGGGTGGGACACGAACCTTC; CDR3aa: CSAGKGGTRTF
d_gene: .; v_gene: TRBV5-5; abundance: .; j_gene: TRBJ1-2; CDR3nt: TGTGCCAGCAGCTTTGAACCAGACTATGGCTACACCTTC; CDR3aa: CASSFEPDYGYTF
d_gene: .; v_gene: TRBV5-6; abundance: many; j_gene: TRBJ2-2; CDR3nt: TGTGCCAGCGGGTTGGGGGAGAGCACCGGGGAGCTGTTTTTT; CDR3aa: CASGLGESTGELFF
d_gene: TRBD1; v_gene: TRBV4-2; abundance: .; j_gene: TRBJ2-1; CDR3nt: TGTGCCAGCAGCCAAGATCGAGGGGGCACGGGCAATGAGCAGTTCTTC; CDR3aa: CASSQDRGGTGNEQFF
d_gene: TRBD2; v_gene: TRBV29-1; abundance: .; j_gene: TRBJ2-5; CDR3nt: TGCAGCGTAGAAAGGGGACTAACTGGAGAGACCCAGTACTTC; CDR3aa: CSVERGLTGETQYF